This section outlines one T cell receptor (beta chain) sequence together with its context. Its antigen specificity is not known. Within one base of it there is no much larger clone, and no base qualities were kept. TCRbeta CDR3 regions were amplified from genomic DNA using the immunoSEQ Assay, a bias-controlled multiplex PCR. Processing in the source paper ran as follows. Within the assay, amplification of reference gene primers was used to estimate how many nucleated cells each sample contained. Sequence reads were collapsed and filtered to measure the absolute abundance of every unique TCRbeta CDR3 rearrangement. For each sample, productive Simpson clonality was calculated as the square root of Simpson's diversity index across productive rearrangements. Imported from immuneACCESS, the table was reduced by TCRdb to in-frame sequences with V and J called. These copies leave out some clones; in studies compared against another copy, an unresolved V gene accounts for under half, and the cause of the remainder is not known. From that table come the V and J calls and clone size; the DNA was used to work out D and trimming. The sample records some 150,000 clones, about four fifths of which are singletons. The ten top clones hold more than 2.5% of the sample.

Looking up the germline V gene yields CDR1 KGHSH and CDR2 LQKENI. Trimming costs V 3 bases and J 1 base, and their ends lie 12 bases apart. The CDR3 sequence holds 15 residues, the cysteine and phenylalanine included. Left in the record is the CDR3 DNA by itself, 45 bases read in frame from the first base. This sample is drawn from a study of blood T cell repertoires in COVID-19 (dated by TCRdb to the early 2020s). In the study overall: Collaborator samples came from the United States, Italy and Spain and covered acute and convalescent phases of COVID-19. The prospective study material was composed of cDNA or gDNA derived from T cells, B-cell-depleted T cells, or PBMCs. Subjects who had been exposed to COVID-19, were actively infected with it, or had recovered from it provided the deeply sampled blood TCRbeta repertoires that made up the dataset. The repertoires were released in a freely available public database meant as a resource for research on the immune response to SARS-CoV-2. The samples were drawn from the first 160 participants of the ongoing ImmuneRACE study and from 950 to 1,500 subjects provided by 6 global collaborators. Sample metadata almost always included a de-identified subject ID, COVID-19 status, age in years and sex. Where available, HLA class I and class II types were obtained from metadata supplied by the sample provider rather than from assay-based typing.

Whole blood was collected in K2EDTA tubes by collaborating institutions according to the institutions' own protocols. For TCRbeta analysis, collaborators shipped samples as frozen whole blood, isolated PBMCs, or DNA extracted from either of those sample types. Findings and caveats that apply to the study as a whole: The amount of clinical and demographic metadata varied by source and participant and was provided uncurated.

In this chain, TRBV18 is recombined with TRBJ1-1, and possibly TRBD1, on 6 matching bases. The sequencing input was peripheral blood. This TCR was recovered from an elderly woman with acute or convalescent COVID-19. The CDR3 in this case is CASSPRARGNTEAFF. The nucleotides read TGTGCCAGCTCACCTCGAGCCAGGGGGAACACTGAAGCTTTCTTT.